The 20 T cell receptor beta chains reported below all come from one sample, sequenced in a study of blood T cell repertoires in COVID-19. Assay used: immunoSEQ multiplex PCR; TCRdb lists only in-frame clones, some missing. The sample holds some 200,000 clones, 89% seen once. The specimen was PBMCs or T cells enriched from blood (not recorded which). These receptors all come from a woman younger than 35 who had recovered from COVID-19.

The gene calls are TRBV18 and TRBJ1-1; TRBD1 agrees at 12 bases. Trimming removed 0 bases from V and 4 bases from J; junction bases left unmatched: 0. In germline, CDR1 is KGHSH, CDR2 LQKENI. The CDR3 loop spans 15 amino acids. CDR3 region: CASSPPGQGATEAFF. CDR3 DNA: TGTGCCAGCTCACCACCGGGACAGGGGGCCACTGAAGCTTTCTTT.

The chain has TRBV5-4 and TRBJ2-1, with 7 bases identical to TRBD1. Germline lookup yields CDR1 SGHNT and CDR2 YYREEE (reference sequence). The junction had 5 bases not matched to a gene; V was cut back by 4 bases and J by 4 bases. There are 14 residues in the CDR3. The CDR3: CASSPRDRYNEQFF. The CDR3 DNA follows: TGTGCCAGCAGCCCACGGGACAGATACAATGAGCAGTTCTTC.

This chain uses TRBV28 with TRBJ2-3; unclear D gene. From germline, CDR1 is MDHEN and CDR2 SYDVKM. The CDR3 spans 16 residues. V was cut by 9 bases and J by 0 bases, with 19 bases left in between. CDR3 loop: CASRVGPHPSTDTQYF. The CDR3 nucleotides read TGTGCCAGTCGGGTCGGTCCCCACCCGAGCACAGATACGCAGTATTTT.

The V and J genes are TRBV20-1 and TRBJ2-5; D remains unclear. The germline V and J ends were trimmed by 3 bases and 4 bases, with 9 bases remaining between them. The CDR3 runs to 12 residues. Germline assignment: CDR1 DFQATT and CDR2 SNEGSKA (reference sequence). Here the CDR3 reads CSASELLETQYF. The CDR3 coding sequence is TGCAGTGCTAGTGAACTTTTAGAGACCCAGTACTTC.

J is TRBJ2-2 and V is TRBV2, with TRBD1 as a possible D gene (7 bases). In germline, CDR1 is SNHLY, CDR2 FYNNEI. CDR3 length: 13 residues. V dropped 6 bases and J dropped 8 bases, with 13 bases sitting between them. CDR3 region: CASSGGGPGELFF. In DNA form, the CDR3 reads TGTGCCAGCAGCGGAGGGGGCCCGGGGGAGCTGTTTTTT.

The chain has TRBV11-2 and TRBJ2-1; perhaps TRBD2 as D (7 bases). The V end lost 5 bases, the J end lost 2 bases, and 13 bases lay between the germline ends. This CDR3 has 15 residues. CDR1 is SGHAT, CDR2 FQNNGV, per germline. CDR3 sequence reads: CASSGGRGTYNEQFF. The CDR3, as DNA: TGTGCCAGCAGCGGGGGGAGGGGGACCTACAATGAGCAGTTCTTC.

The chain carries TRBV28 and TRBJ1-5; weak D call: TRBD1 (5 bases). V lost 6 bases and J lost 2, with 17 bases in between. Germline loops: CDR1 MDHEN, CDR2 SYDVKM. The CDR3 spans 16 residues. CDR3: CASRIIGQGGNQPQHF. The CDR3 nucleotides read TGTGCCAGCAGGATTATCGGACAAGGCGGCAATCAGCCCCAGCATTTT.

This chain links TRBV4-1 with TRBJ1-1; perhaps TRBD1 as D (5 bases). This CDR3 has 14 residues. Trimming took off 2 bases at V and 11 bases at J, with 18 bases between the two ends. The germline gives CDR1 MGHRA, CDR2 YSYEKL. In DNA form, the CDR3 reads TGCGCCAGCAGCCAACCCCTTATGCAGGGTTCGGCTTTCTTT. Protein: CASSQPLMQGSAFF.

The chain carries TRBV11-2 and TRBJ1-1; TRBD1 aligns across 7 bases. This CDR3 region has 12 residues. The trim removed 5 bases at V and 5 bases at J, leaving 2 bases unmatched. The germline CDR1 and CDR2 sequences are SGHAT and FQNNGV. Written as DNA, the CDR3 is TGTGCCAGCAGCCCGGACAGGACTGAAGCTTTCTTT. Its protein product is CASSPDRTEAFF. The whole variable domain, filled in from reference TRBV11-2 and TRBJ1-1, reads EAGVAQSPRYKIIEKRQSVAFWCNPISGHATLYWYQQILGQGPKLLIQFQNNGVVDDSQLPKDRFSAERLKGVDSTLKIQPAKLEDSAVYLCASSPDRTEAFFGQGTRLTVV.

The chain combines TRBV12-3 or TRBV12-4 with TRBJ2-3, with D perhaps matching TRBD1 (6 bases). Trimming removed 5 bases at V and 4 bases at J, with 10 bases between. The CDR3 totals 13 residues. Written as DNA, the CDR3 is TGTGCCAGCAGTCCCGCAGGGGCAGATACGCAGTATTTT. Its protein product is CASSPAGADTQYF.

The CDR3 here is CASSRDQETQYF. CDR3 DNA: TGTGCCAGCAGCCGGGACCAAGAGACCCAGTACTTC. V gene TRBV12-3 or TRBV12-4 combines with J gene TRBJ2-5; unclear D gene. V was trimmed by 6 bases and J by 0 bases, leaving 5 bases between them. The CDR3 is 12 residues long.

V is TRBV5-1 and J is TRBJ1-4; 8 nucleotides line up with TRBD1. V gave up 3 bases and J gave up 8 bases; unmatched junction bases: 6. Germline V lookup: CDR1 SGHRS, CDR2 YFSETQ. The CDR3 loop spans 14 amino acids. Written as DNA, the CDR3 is TGCGCCAGCAGCTGGGCAGGGGGCATAGAAAAACTGTTTTTT. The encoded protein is CASSWAGGIEKLFF.

CDR3 sequence: CASSFVGRNQPQHF. CDR3 DNA sequence: TGTGCCAGCAGTTTTGTGGGCCGCAATCAGCCCCAGCATTTT. The chain employs TRBV27 and TRBJ1-5; D unclear. Trimming left V 3 bases short and J 2 bases short, with 8 bases between. The CDR3 contains 14 residues. Germline V gene sequence: CDR1 MNHEY, CDR2 SMNVEV (reference sequence).

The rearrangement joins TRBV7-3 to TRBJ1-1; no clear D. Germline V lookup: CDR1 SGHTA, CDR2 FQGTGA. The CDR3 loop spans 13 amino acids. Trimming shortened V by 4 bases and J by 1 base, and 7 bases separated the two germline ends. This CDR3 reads CASSSHQNTEAFF. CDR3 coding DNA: TGTGCCAGCAGCTCCCATCAGAACACTGAAGCTTTCTTT.

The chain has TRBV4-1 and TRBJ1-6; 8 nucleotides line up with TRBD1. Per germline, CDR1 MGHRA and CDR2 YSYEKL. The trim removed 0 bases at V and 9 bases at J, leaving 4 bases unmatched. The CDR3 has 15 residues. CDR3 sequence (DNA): TGCGCCAGCAGCCAAGACGGACAGGGAACTTCACCCCTCCACTTT. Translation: CASSQDGQGTSPLHF.

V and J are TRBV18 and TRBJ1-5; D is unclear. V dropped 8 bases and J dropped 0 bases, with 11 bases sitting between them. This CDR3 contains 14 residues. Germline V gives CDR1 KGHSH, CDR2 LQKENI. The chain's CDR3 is CASTQRYSNQPQHF. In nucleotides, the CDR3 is TGTGCCAGCACCCAGCGTTATAGCAATCAGCCCCAGCATTTT.

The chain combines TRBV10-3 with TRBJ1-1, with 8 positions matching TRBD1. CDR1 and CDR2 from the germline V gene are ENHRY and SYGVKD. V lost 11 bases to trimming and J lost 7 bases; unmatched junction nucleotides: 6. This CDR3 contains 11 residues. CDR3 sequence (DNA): TGTGCCGCCGGACAGGGCTTTGAAGCTTTCTTT. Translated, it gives CAAGQGFEAFF.

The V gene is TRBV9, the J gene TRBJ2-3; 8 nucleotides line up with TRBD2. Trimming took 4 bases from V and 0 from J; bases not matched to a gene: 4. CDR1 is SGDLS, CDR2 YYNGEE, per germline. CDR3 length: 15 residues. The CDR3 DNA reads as TGTGCCAGCAGCCCCGGGGGGGGAAGCACAGATACGCAGTATTTT. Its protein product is CASSPGGGSTDTQYF. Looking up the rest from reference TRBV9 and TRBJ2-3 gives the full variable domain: DSGVTQTPKHLITATGQRVTLRCSPRSGDLSVYWYQQSLDQGLQFLIQYYNGEERAKGNILERFSAQQFPDLHSELNLSSLELGDSALYFCASSPGGGSTDTQYFGPGTRLTVL.

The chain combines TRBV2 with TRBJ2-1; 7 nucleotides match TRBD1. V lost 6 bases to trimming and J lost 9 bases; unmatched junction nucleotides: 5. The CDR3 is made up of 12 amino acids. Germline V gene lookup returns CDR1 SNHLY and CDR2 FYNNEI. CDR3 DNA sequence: TGTGCCAGCAGACAGGGGAACGCTGAGCAGTTCTTC. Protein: CASRQGNAEQFF.

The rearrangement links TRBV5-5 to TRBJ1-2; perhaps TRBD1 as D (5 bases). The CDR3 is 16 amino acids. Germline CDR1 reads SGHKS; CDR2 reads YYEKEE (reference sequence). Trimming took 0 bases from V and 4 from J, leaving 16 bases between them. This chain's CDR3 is CASSLVGQGSFYGYTF. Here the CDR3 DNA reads TGTGCCAGCAGCTTGGTAGGTCAGGGATCCTTCTATGGCTACACCTTC. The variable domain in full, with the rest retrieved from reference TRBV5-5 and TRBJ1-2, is DAGVTQSPTHLIKTRGQQVTLRCSPISGHKSVSWYQQVLGQGPQFIFQYYEKEERGRGNFPDRFSARQFPNYSSELNVNALLLGDSALYLCASSLVGQGSFYGYTFGSGTRLTVV.